Below, 14 T cell receptor beta chains from the same sample are listed, as sequenced in a study of shared clonotypes between healthy human individuals. Sequencing used immunoSEQ multiplex PCR; TCRdb keeps in-frame clones, though not all of them. The sample carries 2 million to 2.5 million clones, less than 95% recorded once. Source material: naive CD4+ T cells from PBMCs. As to subset: CD45RA+ positively selected. These receptors were collected from a man younger than 35 in good health. Some clones in this sample may be carry-over from other donors' samples.

Remarks on this clone: This CDR3 is also generated by other DNA sequences in the sample. The genes are TRBV28 and TRBJ2-4, with D perhaps TRBD2 (5 bases). CDR3 length: 13 amino acids. The V and J ends lost 2 bases and 4 bases respectively, with 6 bases between them. The germline V gene encodes CDR1 MDHEN and CDR2 SYDVKM. The CDR3 loop is CASSLGGKNIQYF. DNA of the CDR3: TGTGCCAGCAGTTTAGGAGGAAAAAACATTCAGTACTTC.

The rearrangement links TRBV27 to TRBJ2-1, with D hard to call. The CDR3 consists of 15 residues. The V end was cut by 7 bases, the J end by 0 bases, with 13 bases between. Germline CDR1 is MNHEY and CDR2 is SMNVEV (reference sequence). The CDR3 region has the DNA TGTGCCAGCAAAACCGATCTAAGCTCCTACAATGAGCAGTTCTTC. It translates to CASKTDLSSYNEQFF.

The count of this clone is one. The chain carries TRBV29-1 and TRBJ2-1, with D uncertain. The germline V gene encodes CDR1 SQVTM and CDR2 ANQGSEA. The CDR3 is made up of 11 amino acids. Trimming removed 7 bases from V and 12 bases from J, with 16 bases in between. CDR3 nucleotides: TGCAGCGCCCTCTCCGGCCTCGGGCAGTTCTTC. Encoded protein: CSALSGLGQFF.

This clone was seen only once. CDR3 region: CASSPTGASGEQYF. CDR3 coding DNA: TGTGCCAGCTCACCAACAGGGGCAAGCGGCGAGCAGTACTTC. This chain joins TRBV18 and TRBJ2-7; 7 nucleotides align to TRBD1. In germline, CDR1 is KGHSH, CDR2 LQKENI. The ends lost 2 bases at V and 6 bases at J; junction bases unmatched: 7. This CDR3 region has 14 residues.

Notes on this clone: The same CDR3 also results from other DNA sequences found in this sample. The chain carries TRBV5-1 and TRBJ2-3; D unclear. Germline lookup yields CDR1 SGHRS and CDR2 YFSETQ. The V end lost 0 bases, the J end lost 6 bases, and 8 bases lay between the germline ends. CDR3 size: 13 residues. The CDR3 protein is CASSLEGADTQYF. The CDR3 region has the DNA TGCGCCAGCAGCTTGGAAGGAGCGGATACGCAGTATTTT.

V is TRBV18 and J is TRBJ1-2; D perhaps matches TRBD1 (5 bases). Germline loops: CDR1 KGHSH, CDR2 LQKENI. Trimming removed 3 bases from V and 4 bases from J, with 18 bases in between. The length of the CDR3 is 16 residues. The CDR3 DNA sequence: TGTGCCAGCTCACCCGGGGGTCGGAACCGCGGCTATGGCTACACCTTC. This translates into CASSPGGRNRGYGYTF.

This clone has only one observation. The gene calls are TRBV28 and TRBJ1-5; 10 bases line up with TRBD1. The germline gives CDR1 MDHEN, CDR2 SYDVKM. This CDR3 is 13 amino acids long. V dropped 6 bases and J dropped 7; count of bases not matched to a gene: 3. The CDR3 reads CASRTGGVQPQHF. CDR3 in DNA: TGTGCCAGCAGGACAGGGGGCGTCCAGCCCCAGCATTTT. The full variable domain, with the rest looked up from reference TRBV28 and TRBJ1-5, is DVKVTQSSRYLVKRTGEKVFLECVQDMDHENMFWYRQDPGLGLRLIYFSYDVKMKEKGDIPEGYSVSREKKERFSLILESASTNQTSMYLCASRTGGVQPQHFGDGTRLSIL.

This rearrangement joins TRBV6-5 to TRBJ1-1; TRBD1 aligns across 9 bases. The V segment lost 6 bases and the J segment 4 bases; nucleotides outside the gene matches: 3. Germline V CDR1 and CDR2: MNHEY, SVGAGI. This CDR3 has 13 amino acids. Here the CDR3 DNA reads TGTGCCAGCAGCCGGGACAGGGCCACTGAAGCTTTCTTT. This gives the protein CASSRDRATEAFF.

V and J are TRBV5-1 and TRBJ2-5, with 8 nucleotides matching TRBD1. Looked up from germline, CDR1 is SGHRS and CDR2 is YFSETQ. With 0 bases clipped from V and 2 bases from J, the junction kept 6 bases outside the gene matches. The CDR3 is made up of 16 amino acids. CDR3 nucleotide sequence: TGCGCCAGCAGCTTGGGGGACAGGCAAGATCAAGAGACCCAGTACTTC. Translating it yields CASSLGDRQDQETQYF.

Points on this clone: Other nucleotide sequences from this sample produce the same CDR3. The chain recombines TRBV9 with TRBJ2-7; the D gene could be TRBD1 or TRBD2 (5 bases each). Germline-derived CDR1 and CDR2 are SGDLS and YYNGEE. There are 15 residues in the CDR3. V shed 0 bases and J shed 0 bases, with 10 bases lying between them. CDR3 in DNA: TGTGCCAGCAGCGTAGGAGGGACCAACTCCTACGAGCAGTACTTC. It yields the protein CASSVGGTNSYEQYF.

A few counts support this clone. The genes are TRBV6-1 and TRBJ1-5, with D unclear. V lost 5 bases and J 9 bases, leaving 5 bases between the germline ends. This CDR3 region has 10 residues. Germline loops: CDR1 MNHNS, CDR2 SASEGT. The CDR3, as DNA: TGTGCCAGCAGTCAAAGGCCCCAGCATTTT. Amino acid sequence: CASSQRPQHF.

The gene calls are TRBV28 and TRBJ1-4; the D gene is possibly TRBD1 (5 bases). The CDR3 loop spans 16 amino acids. V shed 5 bases and J shed 3 bases, with 16 bases lying between them. Germline-derived CDR1 and CDR2 are MDHEN and SYDVKM. For the CDR3, the DNA is TGTGCCAGCAGTCCCGCGCCAGGGAGGCCTAATGAAAAACTGTTTTTT. It encodes CASSPAPGRPNEKLFF.

This clone has just a few counts. The rearrangement joins TRBV28 to TRBJ1-2; TRBD1 agrees at 9 bases. After removal of 5 bases from V and 5 bases from J, the junction contained 6 bases not matched to a gene. The CDR3 covers 14 residues. Germline CDR1 MDHEN, CDR2 SYDVKM. The CDR3 bases are TGTGCCAGCAGTAGCGCGACAGGGGGGTATGGCTACACCTTC. Translating it yields CASSSATGGYGYTF.

This clone showed up just once. The chain links TRBV7-9 to TRBJ2-3; possibly TRBD1 or TRBD2 for D (5 bases each). This CDR3 region has 14 residues. Per the germline V gene, CDR1 is SEHNR and CDR2 is FQNEAQ (reference sequence). The germline V and J ends were trimmed by 7 bases and 4 bases, with 15 bases remaining between them. CDR3 in amino acids: CASTAGTSPDTQYF. CDR3 sequence (DNA): TGTGCCAGCACCGCCGGGACCAGTCCAGATACGCAGTATTTT. Full variable domain (remainder filled in from reference TRBV7-9 and TRBJ2-3): DTGVSQNPRHKITKRGQNVTFRCDPISEHNRLYWYRQTLGQGPEFLTYFQNEAQLEKSRLLSDRFSAERPKGSFSTLEIQRTEQGDSAMYLCASTAGTSPDTQYFGPGTRLTVL.